The 22 T cell receptor beta chains presented below share a single source sample, sequenced in a study of CD8 T cells in ankylosing spondylitis. TCRdb processed the 5' RACE reads anew with MiXCR; each CDR3 protein has one entry. The table has about 310,000 distinct CDR3 sequences, 20% to 25% seen once. Material for sequencing was blood, either unsorted or a sorted T cell fraction (not recorded which). These receptors all stem from a female donor with ankylosing spondylitis or in good health (not recorded which).

This clonotype came up once. The rearrangement joins TRBV6-2 or TRBV6-3 to TRBJ2-7; 7 bases agree with TRBD2. The CDR3 spans 16 residues. After removal of 2 bases from V and 6 bases from J, the junction contained 13 bases not matched to a gene. The germline gives CDR1 MNHEY, CDR2 SVGEGT. The CDR3 bases are TGTGCCAGCAGTTACAGAGCGGGAAAAATACCCGTCGAGCAGTACTTC. It codes for CASSYRAGKIPVEQYF.

The chain couples TRBV20-1 to TRBJ2-5; 12 positions match TRBD2. Germline-derived CDR1 and CDR2 are DFQATT and SNEGSKA (reference sequence). This CDR3 is built from 14 residues. J lost 8 bases, V lost 5 bases, and 9 bases had no gene match. CDR3: CSAPRLGLAGTQYF. CDR3 coding DNA: TGCAGTGCTCCTAGACTAGGACTAGCGGGAACCCAGTACTTC.

The chain employs TRBV4-3 and TRBJ2-1; possibly TRBD1 for D (6 bases). Germline CDR1 is LGHNA and CDR2 is YSLEER. The CDR3 contains 15 residues. V gave up 1 base and J gave up 6 bases, with 13 bases separating them. The CDR3 reads CASSQVSRGANEQFF. In DNA, the CDR3 is TGCGCCAGCAGCCAAGTATCCAGGGGTGCCAATGAGCAGTTCTTC.

This clonotype has at least ten counts. The rearrangement links TRBV20-1 to TRBJ2-1; TRBD2 matches 10 bases. Per the germline V gene, CDR1 is DFQATT and CDR2 is SNEGSKA (reference sequence). The CDR3 has 21 amino acids. Trimming at V came to 0 bases and at J to 3 bases, leaving 20 bases not matched to a gene. This CDR3 is CSARDRGASGSWGFDYNEQFF. The CDR3 nucleotides are TGCAGTGCTAGAGATCGGGGGGCTAGCGGGAGTTGGGGGTTTGACTACAATGAGCAGTTCTTC.

The chain couples TRBV20-1 to TRBJ2-1, with 11 nucleotides matching TRBD2. Trimming removed 7 bases from V and 8 bases from J; junction bases left unmatched: 7. CDR1 DFQATT and CDR2 SNEGSKA come from the germline V gene (reference sequence). This CDR3 is built from 13 residues. CDR3 amino acids: CSGVAGGHHEQFF. The CDR3 DNA reads TGCAGTGGGGTAGCGGGAGGGCATCATGAGCAGTTCTTC.

This clonotype was recorded a few times. The rearrangement uses TRBV12-3 or TRBV12-4 and TRBJ2-1; D may be TRBD2 (6 bases). CDR3 length equals 13 residues. The ends were cut back, 6 bases at V and 10 bases at J, with 16 bases in the middle. CDR3 sequence (DNA): TGTGCCAGCAGAAATCCTTGGGACTGGGAGCAGTTCTTC. Protein product: CASRNPWDWEQFF.

This clonotype was detected ten times or more. V and J are TRBV20-1 and TRBJ2-1; D uncertain. From germline, CDR1 is DFQATT and CDR2 SNEGSKA (reference sequence). The CDR3 sequence is 14 residues long. V was pared by 3 bases and J by 6 bases, with 15 bases between. The CDR3 DNA follows: TGCAGTGCTAGCCTGGCTAGAATGCGCAATGAGCAGTTCTTC. Protein product: CSASLARMRNEQFF.

Only a few counts were recorded for this clonotype. The chain employs TRBV10-3 and TRBJ2-2, with 8 positions matching TRBD1. The trim removed 6 bases at V and 0 bases at J, leaving 3 bases unmatched. Germline V gene sequence: CDR1 ENHRY, CDR2 SYGVKD. The CDR3 length is 15 residues. CDR3 sequence reads: CAISSDRANTGELFF. DNA for the CDR3: TGTGCCATCAGCTCGGACAGGGCGAACACCGGGGAGCTGTTTTTT.

This clonotype has more than one count but fewer than ten. The rearrangement links TRBV20-1 to TRBJ2-3; 10 bases match TRBD2. The CDR3 is made up of 15 amino acids. Germline CDR1 DFQATT, CDR2 SNEGSKA (reference sequence). V lost 6 bases and J lost 3; bases outside the gene matches: 9. CDR3 sequence: CSAPSLAGFTDTQYF. CDR3 sequence (DNA): TGCAGTGCGCCCTCACTAGCGGGGTTTACAGATACGCAGTATTTT.

J is TRBJ2-5 and V is TRBV5-1, with D perhaps being TRBD1 or TRBD2 (6 bases each). Per germline, CDR1 SGHRS and CDR2 YFSETQ. V lost 3 bases, J lost 4 bases, and 19 bases lay in between. The CDR3 length is 16 residues. The CDR3 loop is CASSSGRGGFGETQYF. CDR3 in DNA: TGCGCCAGCAGCTCCGGGCGAGGGGGGTTCGGAGAGACCCAGTACTTC.

This clonotype was counted a few times. The gene calls are TRBV6-5 and TRBJ2-1; 8 positions agree with TRBD2. This CDR3 has 12 amino acids. Germline CDR1 reads MNHEY; CDR2 reads SVGAGI. Losses at the gene ends were 6 bases for V and 9 bases for J; bases not matched to a gene: 4. Here the CDR3 reads CASSHRGGEQFF. The CDR3 DNA reads TGTGCCAGCAGCCACCGGGGGGGTGAGCAGTTCTTC.

The chain joins TRBV12-3 or TRBV12-4 to TRBJ2-2; TRBD2 agrees at 8 bases. The CDR3 extends over 15 amino acids. J gave up 0 bases and V 4 bases, and 1 base lay outside the gene matches. The CDR3 sequence is CASSSGLANTGELFF. The CDR3 DNA follows: TGTGCCAGCAGTTCGGGACTAGCGAACACCGGGGAGCTGTTTTTT.

The sample holds a few counts of this clonotype. V and J are TRBV5-5 and TRBJ2-1, with TRBD2 identical over 11 bases. Trimming removed 0 bases from V and 4 bases from J; junction bases left unmatched: 6. The V gene's germline CDR1 is SGHKS and CDR2 YYEKEE (reference sequence). This CDR3 comprises 17 residues. CDR3 protein: CASSLAPTSGAYNEQFF. The CDR3 nucleotides read TGTGCCAGCAGCTTGGCACCGACTAGCGGGGCTTACAATGAGCAGTTCTTC.

The chain carries TRBV2 and TRBJ2-3; D remains unclear. Trimming removed 7 bases from V and 4 bases from J, with 12 bases in between. Germline CDR1 is SNHLY and CDR2 is FYNNEI. The CDR3 is made up of 13 amino acids. CDR3 amino acids: CASNSGEADTQYF. The CDR3, as DNA: TGTGCCAGCAATTCAGGCGAGGCAGATACGCAGTATTTT.

This chain joins TRBV6-2 or TRBV6-3 and TRBJ2-7; D is unresolved. The CDR3 is 11 residues long. Trimming removed 2 bases at V and 9 bases at J, with 8 bases between. Germline lookup yields CDR1 MNHEY and CDR2 SVGEGT. This CDR3 reads CASSYAPLQYF. Written as DNA, the CDR3 is TGTGCCAGCAGTTACGCCCCCCTGCAGTACTTC.

The chain has TRBV7-6 and TRBJ2-1; D possibly corresponds to TRBD2 (5 bases). V lost 3 bases, J lost 5 bases, and 11 bases lay in between. CDR3 length: 14 residues. The germline V gene has CDR1 SGHVS and CDR2 FNYEAQ. The CDR3 reads CASSFGLRDNEQFF. DNA of the CDR3: TGTGCCAGCAGCTTCGGGTTGCGGGACAATGAGCAGTTCTTC.

V usage is TRBV5-1 and J usage is TRBJ1-2; D gene uncertain. Germline V gene sequence: CDR1 SGHRS, CDR2 YFSETQ. Trimming shortened V by 5 bases and J by 8 bases, and 19 bases separated the two germline ends. This CDR3 spans 14 amino acids. The CDR3 is CASSRALSGHGYTF. The CDR3 nucleotides are TGCGCCAGCAGTCGGGCGCTCTCTGGGCACGGCTACACCTTC.

The CDR3 loop is CASSLLAGGGGFF. The CDR3 nucleotides are TGTGCCAGCAGTCTACTAGCGGGAGGTGGTGGGTTCTTC. The chain couples TRBV6-2 or TRBV6-3 to TRBJ2-1; 12 bases match TRBD2. This CDR3 contains 13 residues. V lost 5 bases and J lost 15; bases outside the gene matches: 8. Germline V gene sequence: CDR1 MNHEY, CDR2 SVGEGT.

In its sample, this clonotype was seen many times. V gene TRBV6-1 combines with J gene TRBJ1-2, with a possible D match to TRBD1 (6 bases). This CDR3 contains 16 residues. In germline, CDR1 is MNHNS, CDR2 SASEGT. Deletions cut 6 bases from V and 8 bases from J, with 25 bases between. The CDR3 loop reads CASSKLQGGESRGYTF. The CDR3 DNA sequence: TGTGCCAGCAGCAAATTACAGGGTGGAGAATCTCGGGGCTACACCTTC.

This clonotype appeared a single time. The V gene is TRBV5-6, the J gene TRBJ1-2; weak D call: TRBD1 (6 bases). The length of the CDR3 is 15 residues. Trimming took 4 bases from V and 0 from J, leaving 13 bases between them. From germline, CDR1 is SGHDT and CDR2 YYEEEE. The chain's CDR3 is CASSLGQHSNYGYTF. In DNA form, the CDR3 reads TGTGCCAGCAGCCTCGGACAGCATTCTAACTATGGCTACACCTTC.

This chain connects TRBV9 to TRBJ2-1; the match to TRBD2 covers 9 bases. V dropped 0 bases and J dropped 3; count of bases not matched to a gene: 1. Germline CDR1 SGDLS, CDR2 YYNGEE. This CDR3 spans 15 amino acids. The CDR3 protein is CASSVVAGVYNEQFF. The DNA for the CDR3 is TGTGCCAGCAGCGTAGTAGCGGGGGTCTACAATGAGCAGTTCTTC.

This clonotype was recorded a few times. The rearrangement joins TRBV7-3 to TRBJ2-1; 7 bases are shared with TRBD2. Germline V lookup: CDR1 SGHTA, CDR2 FQGTGA. J gave up 6 bases and V 1 base, and 12 bases lay outside the gene matches. CDR3 length: 17 amino acids. The CDR3 DNA reads TGTGCCAGCAGCTTAATTGGGTGGACTAGGAGGTCCAATGAGCAGTTCTTC. Translation gives CASSLIGWTRRSNEQFF.